This is a list of T cell receptor beta chains from one sample in a study of blood T cell repertoires in COVID-19. Some clones are missing from TCRdb's copy, which holds only in-frame ones; the method was immunoSEQ multiplex PCR. The sample lists over 400,000 clones, around 85% seen once, with roughly 8% in the top ten. Sequencing input: PBMCs or T cells enriched from blood (not recorded which). The source of these receptors is a woman aged 55-75 years who had recovered from COVID-19. CDR3s include the opening cysteine and the closing phenylalanine or tryptophan. A D gene is named only where the DNA matches it firmly. Clone size is given for some rows only: seen once, a few or many times, or a class if the clone is expanded.

v_call,d_call,j_call,clone_size,cdr3_nt,cdr3_aa
TRBV6-5,TRBD1,TRBJ1-5,-,TGTGCCCTACAGGGGGCAGGCAATCAGCCCCAGCATTTT,CALQGAGNQPQHF
TRBV11-3,-,TRBJ1-2,-,TGTGCCAGCAGCAATGGAGGGGGGGCCCGCTATGGCTACACCTTC,CASSNGGGARYGYTF
TRBV4-1,TRBD1,TRBJ1-3,-,TGCGCCAGCAGCCAGACAGGGTCGACTGGAAACACCATATATTTT,CASSQTGSTGNTIYF
TRBV24-1,-,TRBJ1-1,-,TGTGCCACCAGGATAACAGGGTCCACTGAAGCTTTCTTT,CATRITGSTEAFF
TRBV4-1,-,TRBJ1-5,-,TGCGCCAGCAGCCAAGTTCAGGTCATTAGCAATCAGCCCCAGCATTTT,CASSQVQVISNQPQHF
TRBV27,-,TRBJ2-2,-,TGTGCCAGCGGACGCTCCGGGACAAGGGGTACCACCGGGGAGCTGTTTTTT,CASGRSGTRGTTGELFF
TRBV7-2,-,TRBJ1-5,-,TGTGCCAGCAGCTCAAAGGGACAAGGATTACAGCCCCAGCATTTT,CASSSKGQGLQPQHF
TRBV14,-,TRBJ2-1,-,TGTGCCAGCAGCCCCTCGGTGGGAGAACCACTCTACAATGAGCAGTTCTTC,CASSPSVGEPLYNEQFF
TRBV4-1,TRBD1,TRBJ1-2,-,TGCGCCAGCAGCCAAGGGACAGGGGTAGGCTACACCTTC,CASSQGTGVGYTF
TRBV14,TRBD2,TRBJ2-3,-,TGTGCCAGCAGCCAAGATATCGGACTAGCGGGGAGACCCCCGTATTTT,CASSQDIGLAGRPPYF
TRBV5-1,TRBD2,TRBJ2-1,once,TGCGCCAGCAGCCCACTGACTAGCGGAGACAAGGGTGAGCAGTTCTTC,CASSPLTSGDKGEQFF
TRBV19,-,TRBJ1-1,-,TGTGCCAGTAGTATAAAGGGGTTCGGAGCTGAAGCTTTCTTT,CASSIKGFGAEAFF
TRBV7-9,-,TRBJ1-2,-,TGTGCCAGCAGCGCAGATGGCTACACCTTC,CASSADGYTF
TRBV7-9,-,TRBJ1-4,-,TGTGCCAGCAGCTTAAAGGGAGGAAATGAAAAACTGTTTTTT,CASSLKGGNEKLFF
TRBV5-1,TRBD1,TRBJ1-1,-,TGCGCCAGCACCTCAAGGACAGGGCCGGGGACTGAAGCTTTCTTT,CASTSRTGPGTEAFF
TRBV27,TRBD1,TRBJ2-3,-,TGTGGGACAGGGGGGTCAGATACGCAGTATTTT,CGTGGSDTQYF